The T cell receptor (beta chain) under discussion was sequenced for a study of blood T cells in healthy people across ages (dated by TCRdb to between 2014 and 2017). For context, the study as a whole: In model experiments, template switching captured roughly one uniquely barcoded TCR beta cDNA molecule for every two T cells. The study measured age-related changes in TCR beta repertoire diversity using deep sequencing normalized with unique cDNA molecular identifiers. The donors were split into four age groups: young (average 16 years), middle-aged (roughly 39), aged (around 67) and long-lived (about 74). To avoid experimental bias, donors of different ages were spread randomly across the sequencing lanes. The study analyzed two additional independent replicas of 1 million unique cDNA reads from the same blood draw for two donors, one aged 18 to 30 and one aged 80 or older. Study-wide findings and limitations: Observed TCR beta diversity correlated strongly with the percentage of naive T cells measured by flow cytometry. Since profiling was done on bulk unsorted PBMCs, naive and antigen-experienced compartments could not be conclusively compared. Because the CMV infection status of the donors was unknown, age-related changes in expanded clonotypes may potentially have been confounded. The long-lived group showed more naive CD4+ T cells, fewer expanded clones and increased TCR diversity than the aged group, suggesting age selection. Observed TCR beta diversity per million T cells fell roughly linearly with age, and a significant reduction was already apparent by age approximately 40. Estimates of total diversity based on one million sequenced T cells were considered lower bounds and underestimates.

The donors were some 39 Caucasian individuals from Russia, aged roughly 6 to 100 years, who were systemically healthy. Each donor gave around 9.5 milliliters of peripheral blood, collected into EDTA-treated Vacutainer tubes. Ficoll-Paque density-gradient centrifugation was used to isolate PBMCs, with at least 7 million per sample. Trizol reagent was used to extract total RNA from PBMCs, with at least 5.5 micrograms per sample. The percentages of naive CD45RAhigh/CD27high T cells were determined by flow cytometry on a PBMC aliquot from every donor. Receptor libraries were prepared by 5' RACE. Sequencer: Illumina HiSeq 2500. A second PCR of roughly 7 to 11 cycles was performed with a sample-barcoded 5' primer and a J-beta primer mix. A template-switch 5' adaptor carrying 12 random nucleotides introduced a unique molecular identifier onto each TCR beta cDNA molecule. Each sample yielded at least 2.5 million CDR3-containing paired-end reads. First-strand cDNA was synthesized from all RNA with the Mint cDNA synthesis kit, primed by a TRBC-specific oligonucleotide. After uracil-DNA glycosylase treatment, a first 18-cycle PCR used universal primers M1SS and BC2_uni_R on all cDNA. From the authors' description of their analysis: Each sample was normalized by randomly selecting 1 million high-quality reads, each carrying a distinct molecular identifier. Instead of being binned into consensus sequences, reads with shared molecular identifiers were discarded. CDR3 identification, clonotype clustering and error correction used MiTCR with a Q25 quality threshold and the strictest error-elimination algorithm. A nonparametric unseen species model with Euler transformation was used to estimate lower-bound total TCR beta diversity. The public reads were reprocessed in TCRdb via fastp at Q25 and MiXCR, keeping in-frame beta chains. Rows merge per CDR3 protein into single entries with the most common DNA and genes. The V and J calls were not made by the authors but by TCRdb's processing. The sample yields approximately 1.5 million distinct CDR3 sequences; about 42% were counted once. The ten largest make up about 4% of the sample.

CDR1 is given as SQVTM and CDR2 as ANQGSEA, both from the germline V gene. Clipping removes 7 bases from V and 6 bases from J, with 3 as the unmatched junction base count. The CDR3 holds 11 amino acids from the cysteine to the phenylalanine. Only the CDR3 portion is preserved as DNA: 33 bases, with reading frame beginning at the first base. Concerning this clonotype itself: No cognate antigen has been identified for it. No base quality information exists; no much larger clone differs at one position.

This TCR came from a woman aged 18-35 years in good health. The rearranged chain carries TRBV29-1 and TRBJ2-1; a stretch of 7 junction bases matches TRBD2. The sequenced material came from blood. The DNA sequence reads TGCAGCGGGGGGGGTCCCAATGAGCAGTTCTTC. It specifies CSGGGPNEQFF.